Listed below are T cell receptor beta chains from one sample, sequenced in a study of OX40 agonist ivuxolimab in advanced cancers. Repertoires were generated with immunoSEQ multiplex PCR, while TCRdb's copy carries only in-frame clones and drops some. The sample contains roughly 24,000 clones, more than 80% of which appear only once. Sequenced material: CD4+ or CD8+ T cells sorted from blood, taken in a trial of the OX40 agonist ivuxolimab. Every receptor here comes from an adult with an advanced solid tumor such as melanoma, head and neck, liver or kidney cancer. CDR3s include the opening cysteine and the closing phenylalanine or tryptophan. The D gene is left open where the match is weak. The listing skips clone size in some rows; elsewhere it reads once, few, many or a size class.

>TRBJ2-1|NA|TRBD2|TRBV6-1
CASSDGLAPGEQFF
TGTGCCAGCAGTGACGGACTAGCCCCAGGAGAGCAGTTCTTC
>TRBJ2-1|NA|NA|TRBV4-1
CASSQGFWAGEQFF
TGCGCCAGCAGCCAAGGCTTTTGGGCAGGAGAGCAGTTCTTC
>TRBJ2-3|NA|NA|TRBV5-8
CASSLGGFSTDTQYF
TGTGCCAGCAGCTTAGGGGGGTTTAGCACAGATACGCAGTATTTT
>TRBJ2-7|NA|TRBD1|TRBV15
CATRSGTGYNEQYF
TGTGCCACCAGGTCCGGGACAGGATATAACGAGCAGTACTTC
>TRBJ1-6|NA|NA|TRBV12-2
CASRLTGRGRNSPLHF
TGTGCAAGTCGCTTAACCGGTCGAGGGAGGAATTCACCCCTCCACTTT
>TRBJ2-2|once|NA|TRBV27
CASSRNTGELFF
TGTGCCAGCAGCCGGAACACCGGGGAGCTGTTTTTT
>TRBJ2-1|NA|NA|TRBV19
CASSIGGLSSYNEQFF
TGTGCCAGTAGTATAGGAGGGCTAAGCTCCTACAATGAGCAGTTCTTC
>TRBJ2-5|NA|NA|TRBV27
CASSWYGLSETQYF
TGTGCCAGCAGTTGGTACGGACTGTCGGAGACCCAGTACTTC
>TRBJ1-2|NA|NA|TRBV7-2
CASSLGVGLGYGYTF
TGTGCCAGCAGCTTAGGGGTGGGGCTCGGCTATGGCTACACCTTC
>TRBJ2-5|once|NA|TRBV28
CASRSGDPETQYF
TGTGCCAGCAGGTCGGGGGACCCAGAGACCCAGTACTTC
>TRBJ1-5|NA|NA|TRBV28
CASSLISGRNQPQHF
TGTGCCAGCAGTTTAATCTCGGGGCGCAATCAGCCCCAGCATTTT
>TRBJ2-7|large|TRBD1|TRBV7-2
CASSYAGGHEQYF
TGTGCCAGCAGCTACGCAGGGGGACACGAGCAGTACTTC
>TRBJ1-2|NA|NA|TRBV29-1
CSVEDGLRTYGYTF
TGCAGCGTTGAAGATGGGTTGAGGACCTATGGCTACACCTTC
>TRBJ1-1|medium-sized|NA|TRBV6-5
CASSYSENYEAFF
TGTGCCAGCAGTTACTCGGAAAATTATGAAGCTTTCTTT
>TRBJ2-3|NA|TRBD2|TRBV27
CASSTGTSLSDTQYF
TGTGCCAGCAGTACCGGGACTAGCTTGTCAGATACGCAGTATTTT
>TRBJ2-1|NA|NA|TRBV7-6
CASSFGGTGHEQFF
TGTGCCAGCAGCTTTGGGGGCACGGGGCATGAGCAGTTCTTC
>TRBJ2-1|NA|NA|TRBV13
CASSLERYNEQFF
TGTGCCAGCAGCTTAGAACGTTACAATGAGCAGTTCTTC
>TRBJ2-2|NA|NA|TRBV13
CASSFAGIDTGELFF
TGTGCCAGCAGCTTCGCGGGGATCGACACCGGGGAGCTGTTTTTT
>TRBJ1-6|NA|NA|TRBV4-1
CASSQEGQANSPLHF
TGCGCCAGCAGCCAAGAAGGGCAGGCCAATTCACCCCTCCACTTT
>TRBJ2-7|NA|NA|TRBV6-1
CASSELTGGFSSYEQYF
TGTGCCAGCAGTGAATTAACGGGGGGCTTCAGCTCCTACGAGCAGTACTTC
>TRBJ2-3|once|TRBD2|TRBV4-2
CASSQPGLAGLTDTQYF
TGTGCCAGCAGCCAACCGGGACTAGCGGGGCTCACAGATACGCAGTATTTT
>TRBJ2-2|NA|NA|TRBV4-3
CASSQDQSNTEIGELFF
TGCGCCAGCAGCCAAGATCAATCGAACACCGAGATCGGGGAGCTGTTTTTT
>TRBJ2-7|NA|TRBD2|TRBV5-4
CASSWGTSVSYEQYF
TGTGCCAGCAGTTGGGGGACTAGCGTCTCCTACGAGCAGTACTTC
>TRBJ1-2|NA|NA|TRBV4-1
CASSQVSGGAYGYTF
TGCGCCAGCAGCCAGGTTTCGGGGGGGGCGTATGGCTACACCTTC
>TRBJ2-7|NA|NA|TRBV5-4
CASSFGTGRDEQYF
TGTGCCAGCAGCTTTGGCACGGGCCGGGACGAGCAGTACTTC
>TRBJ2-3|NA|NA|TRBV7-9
CASSPVGDLTDTQYF
TGTGCCAGCAGCCCGGTGGGGGACTTAACAGATACGCAGTATTTT
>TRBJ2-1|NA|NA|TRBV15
CATSKGFEFAGSYNEQFF
TGTGCCACCAGCAAAGGATTCGAATTCGCGGGATCTTACAATGAGCAGTTCTTC
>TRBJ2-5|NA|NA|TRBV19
CASGTAPQETQYF
TGTGCCAGCGGGACTGCCCCCCAAGAGACCCAGTACTTC
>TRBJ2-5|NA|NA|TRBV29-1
CSVEDSQEQETQYF
TGCAGCGTTGAAGATTCGCAGGAGCAAGAGACCCAGTACTTC
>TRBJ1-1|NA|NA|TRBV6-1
CASSQGPTEAFF
TGTGCCAGCAGTCAGGGGCCCACTGAAGCTTTCTTT
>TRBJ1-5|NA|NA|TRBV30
CAWSGAGGYQPQHF
TGTGCCTGGAGTGGCGCGGGCGGCTATCAGCCCCAGCATTTT
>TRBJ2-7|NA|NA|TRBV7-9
CASSLLQGEQYF
TGTGCCAGCAGCTTACTCCAGGGCGAGCAGTACTTC
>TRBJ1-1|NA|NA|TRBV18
CASSPPAPYTEAFF
TGTGCCAGCTCACCACCGGCTCCGTACACTGAAGCTTTCTTT
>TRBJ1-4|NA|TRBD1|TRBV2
CASCVLDRDEKLFF
TGTGCCAGCTGCGTACTGGACAGGGATGAAAAACTGTTTTTT
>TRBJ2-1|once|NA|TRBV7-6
CASSLGTLEQFF
TGTGCCAGCAGCTTAGGGACTCTTGAGCAGTTCTTC
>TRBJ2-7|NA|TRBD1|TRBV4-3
CASSQGVTGAYEQYF
TGCGCCAGCAGCCAAGGGGTGACAGGGGCCTACGAGCAGTACTTC
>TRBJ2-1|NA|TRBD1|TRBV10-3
CAISESGQGIHEQFF
TGTGCCATCAGTGAGTCGGGACAGGGGATACATGAGCAGTTCTTC
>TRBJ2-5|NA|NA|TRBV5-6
CASSPTGVGETQYF
TGTGCCAGCAGCCCGACCGGGGTGGGAGAGACCCAGTACTTC
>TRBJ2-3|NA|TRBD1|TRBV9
CASSFAGTVTDTQYF
TGTGCCAGCAGCTTCGCCGGGACAGTCACAGATACGCAGTATTTT
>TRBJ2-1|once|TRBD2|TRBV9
CASSGRGGRGNEQFF
TGTGCCAGCAGCGGGCGGGGGGGCCGAGGAAATGAGCAGTTCTTC
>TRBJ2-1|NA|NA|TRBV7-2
CASSLPDNEQFF
TGTGCCAGCAGCTTGCCGGACAATGAGCAGTTCTTC
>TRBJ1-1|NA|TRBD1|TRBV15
CATSGRQGMNTEAFF
TGTGCCACCAGCGGGCGACAGGGGATGAACACTGAAGCTTTCTTT
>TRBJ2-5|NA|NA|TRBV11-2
CASSLDQATPQETQYF
TGTGCCAGCAGCTTAGATCAAGCGACCCCTCAAGAGACCCAGTACTTC
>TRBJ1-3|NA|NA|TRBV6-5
CASSRDGSAGNTIYF
TGTGCCAGCAGTAGGGACGGGTCGGCTGGAAACACCATATATTTT
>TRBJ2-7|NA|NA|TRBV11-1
CASSLGPNEQYF
TGTGCCAGCAGCTTAGGCCCGAACGAGCAGTACTTC
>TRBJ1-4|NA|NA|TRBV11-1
CASSPHGTGSNEKLFF
TGTGCCAGCAGCCCGCACGGGACCGGATCTAATGAAAAACTGTTTTTT
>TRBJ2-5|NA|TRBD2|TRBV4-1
CASSQFRLAGGRQETQYF
TGCGCCAGCAGCCAATTCAGACTAGCGGGGGGGCGTCAAGAGACCCAGTACTTC
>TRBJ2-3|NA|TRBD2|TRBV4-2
CASSPEALAGSDTQYF
TGTGCCAGCAGCCCGGAGGCCCTAGCGGGGTCGGATACGCAGTATTTT